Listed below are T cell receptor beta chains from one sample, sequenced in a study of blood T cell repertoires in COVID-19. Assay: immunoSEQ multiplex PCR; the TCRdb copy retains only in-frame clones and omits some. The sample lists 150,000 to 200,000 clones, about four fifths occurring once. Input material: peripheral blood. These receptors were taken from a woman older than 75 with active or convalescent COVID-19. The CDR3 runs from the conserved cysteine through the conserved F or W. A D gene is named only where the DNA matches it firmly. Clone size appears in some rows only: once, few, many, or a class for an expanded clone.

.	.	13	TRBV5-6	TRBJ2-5	TGTGCCAGCAGCCATGTCGGTGCAGAGACCCAGTACTTC	CASSHVGAETQYF
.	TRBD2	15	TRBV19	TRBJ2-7	TGTGCCAGTAGAAGTAGCGGGAGGGCCCAGAGTGAGCAGTACTTC	CASRSSGRAQSEQYF
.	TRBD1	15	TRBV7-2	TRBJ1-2	TGTGCCAGCAGCTCCCAGGACAGGGGGGGTTCAGGCTACACCTTC	CASSSQDRGGSGYTF
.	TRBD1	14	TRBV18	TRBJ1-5	TGTGCCAGCTCAGCGACAGGGGGCAATCAGCCCCAGCATTTT	CASSATGGNQPQHF
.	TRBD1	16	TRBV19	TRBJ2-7	TGTGCCAGTAGTATCTCCGGGACAGGGAGTAGGAACGAACAGTACTTC	CASSISGTGSRNEQYF
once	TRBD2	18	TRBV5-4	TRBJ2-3	TGTGCCAGCACCGCCGGGACTAGCGGAACTTACAAGAGGGATACGCAGTATTTT	CASTAGTSGTYKRDTQYF
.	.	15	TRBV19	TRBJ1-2	TGTGCCAGTAGTATAGATTCGGGAACAGTGAGAGGCTACACCTTC	CASSIDSGTVRGYTF
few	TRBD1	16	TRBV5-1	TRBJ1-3	TGCGCCAGCAGCCTACGGACAGGGGATTTTGGAAACACCATATATTTT	CASSLRTGDFGNTIYF
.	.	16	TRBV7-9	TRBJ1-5	TGTGCCAGCAGCTTATTTGGTTCAGGGGTTGATCAGCCCCAGCATTTT	CASSLFGSGVDQPQHF
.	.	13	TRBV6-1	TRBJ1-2	TGTGCCAGCAGTGAACGGGAGGCGCTTGGCTACACCTTC	CASSEREALGYTF
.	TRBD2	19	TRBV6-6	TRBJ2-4	TGTGCCAGCAGTCCTCAGGCTAGCGGCAGACCACGCGCCAAAAACATTCAGTACTTC	CASSPQASGRPRAKNIQYF
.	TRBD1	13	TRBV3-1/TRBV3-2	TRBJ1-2	TGTGCCAGCAGCCAATATAGGGGGCATGGCTACACCTTC	CASSQYRGHGYTF
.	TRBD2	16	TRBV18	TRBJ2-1	TGTGCCAGCTCACCGAGAACTAGCGGGAGTTCTGATGAGCAGTTCTTC	CASSPRTSGSSDEQFF
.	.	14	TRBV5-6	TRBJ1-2	TGTGCCAGCAGCCGGGGGGGAGCTAACTATGGCTACACCTTC	CASSRGGANYGYTF
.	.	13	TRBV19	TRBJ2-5	TGTGCCAGTAGTATGAACAGCCAAGAGACCCAGTACTTC	CASSMNSQETQYF
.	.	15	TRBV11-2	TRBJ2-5	TGTGCCAGCAGTTTCATGGGGGCTGGCAAAGAGACCCAGTACTTC	CASSFMGAGKETQYF
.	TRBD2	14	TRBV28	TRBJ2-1	TGTGCCAGCAGGGCTAGCGGGCGGGCAAATGAGCAGTTCTTC	CASRASGRANEQFF
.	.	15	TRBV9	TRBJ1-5	TGTGCCAGCAGCGTCGACAGTAGGGTTAATCAGCCCCAGCATTTT	CASSVDSRVNQPQHF
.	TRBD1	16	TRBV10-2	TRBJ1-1	TGCGCCAGCAGTACCGGGACAGGGAGATACAACACTGAAGCTTTCTTT	CASSTGTGRYNTEAFF
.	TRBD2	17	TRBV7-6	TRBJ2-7	TGTGCCAGCAGCTCGGGTCTTAGCGGGAGGGACCCTTACGAGCAGTACTTC	CASSSGLSGRDPYEQYF
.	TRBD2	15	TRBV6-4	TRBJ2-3	TGTGCCAGCAGTGACCGGACTAGCGCTACAGATACGCAGTATTTT	CASSDRTSATDTQYF
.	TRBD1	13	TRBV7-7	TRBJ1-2	TGTGCCAGCAGCCTCCTACAGGGGAGCGGCTACACCTTC	CASSLLQGSGYTF
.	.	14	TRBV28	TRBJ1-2	TGTGCCAGCAGTTTATGGGCAGGGCGCTATGGCTACACCTTC	CASSLWAGRYGYTF
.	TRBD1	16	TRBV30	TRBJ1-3	TGTGCCTGGAAAGACAGGGAACTTTTCTCTGGAAACACCATATATTTT	CAWKDRELFSGNTIYF
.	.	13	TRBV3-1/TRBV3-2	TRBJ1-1	TGTGCCAGCAGCTCCGGGGGGAGAACTGAAGCTTTCTTT	CASSSGGRTEAFF
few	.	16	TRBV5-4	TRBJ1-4	TGTGCCAGCAGCTTGGCCGGGAGTATGGCTAATGAAAAACTGTTTTTT	CASSLAGSMANEKLFF
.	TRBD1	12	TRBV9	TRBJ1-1	TGTGCCAGCAGTCAGACAGGGGATGAAGCTTTCTTT	CASSQTGDEAFF
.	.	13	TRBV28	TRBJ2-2	TGTGCCAGCAGCCAAGGGGGCACCGGGGAGCTGTTTTTT	CASSQGGTGELFF
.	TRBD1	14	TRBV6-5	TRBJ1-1	TGTGCCAGCAGCCAGACAGGGAGGAACACTGAAGCTTTCTTT	CASSQTGRNTEAFF
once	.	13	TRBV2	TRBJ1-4	TGTGCCAGCAGTTGGGCCGCTAATGAAAAACTGTTTTTT	CASSWAANEKLFF
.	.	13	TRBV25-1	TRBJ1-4	TGTGCCAGCAGTGAAGAGGGAAATGAAAAACTGTTTTTT	CASSEEGNEKLFF
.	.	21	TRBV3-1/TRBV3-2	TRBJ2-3	TGTGCCAGCAGCCAAGAGGTGCTAGCGAGCTCCCTCCCGACAACGTCAGATACGCAGTATTTT	CASSQEVLASSLPTTSDTQYF
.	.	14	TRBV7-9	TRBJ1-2	TGTGCCAGCAGCTCCTCGGACAGCTTCTATGGCTACACCTTC	CASSSSDSFYGYTF
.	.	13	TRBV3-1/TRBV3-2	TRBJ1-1	TGTGCCAGCAGCCAACAATACAGCACTGAAGCTTTCTTT	CASSQQYSTEAFF
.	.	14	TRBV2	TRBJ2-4	TGTGCCAGCAGTGTTAGCAGAGACAAAAACATTCAGTACTTC	CASSVSRDKNIQYF
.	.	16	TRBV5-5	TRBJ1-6	TGTGCCAGCAGCTTAGGCGGACAGCCCTATAATTCACCCCTCCACTTT	CASSLGGQPYNSPLHF
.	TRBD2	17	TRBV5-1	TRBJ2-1	TGCGCCAGCAGCGGCGGACTAGCGGGAGGGGGTTACAATGAGCAGTTCTTC	CASSGGLAGGGYNEQFF
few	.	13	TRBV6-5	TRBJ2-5	TGTGCCAGCAGTCGCCGACAGAAAGAGACCCAGTACTTC	CASSRRQKETQYF
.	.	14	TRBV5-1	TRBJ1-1	TGCGCCACCCAAACGGGGAAGGGAGGCACTGAAGCTTTCTTT	CATQTGKGGTEAFF
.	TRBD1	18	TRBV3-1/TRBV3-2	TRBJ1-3	TGTGCCAGCAGCCAAGGCGGGACAGGGGCATCCTCTGGAAACACCATATATTTT	CASSQGGTGASSGNTIYF
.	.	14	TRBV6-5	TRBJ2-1	TGTGCCAGCTCAAGAGGTAGCTCCTACAATGAGCAGTTCTTC	CASSRGSSYNEQFF
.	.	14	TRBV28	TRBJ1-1	TGTGCCAGCAGTTTATACGGTATGAACACTGAAGCTTTCTTT	CASSLYGMNTEAFF
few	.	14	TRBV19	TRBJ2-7	TGTGCCAGTAGTATAAAGGGCGGGACGGGCGAGCAGTACTTC	CASSIKGGTGEQYF
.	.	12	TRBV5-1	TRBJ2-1	TGCGCCAGCAGCTGGGCCGACAGGGAGCAGTTCTTC	CASSWADREQFF
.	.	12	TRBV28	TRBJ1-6	TGTGCCAGCGGGGGGGGGAATTCACCCCTCCACTTT	CASGGGNSPLHF
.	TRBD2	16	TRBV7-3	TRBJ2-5	TGTGCCAGCAGGAAATCCGCTAGCGGTGGAGAAGAGACCCAGTACTTC	CASRKSASGGEETQYF
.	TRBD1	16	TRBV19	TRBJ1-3	TGTGCCAGTAGTGCGTCGCCGGGACAGACTGGAAACACCATATATTTT	CASSASPGQTGNTIYF
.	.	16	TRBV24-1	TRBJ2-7	TGTGCCACCAGTGACCCCGGTGAGCGGGCCTACTACGAGCAGTACTTC	CATSDPGERAYYEQYF
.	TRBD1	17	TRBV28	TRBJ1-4	TGTGCCAGCAGTTCCCCCTCCTCCGGGACAGTTAATGAAAAACTGTTTTTT	CASSSPSSGTVNEKLFF